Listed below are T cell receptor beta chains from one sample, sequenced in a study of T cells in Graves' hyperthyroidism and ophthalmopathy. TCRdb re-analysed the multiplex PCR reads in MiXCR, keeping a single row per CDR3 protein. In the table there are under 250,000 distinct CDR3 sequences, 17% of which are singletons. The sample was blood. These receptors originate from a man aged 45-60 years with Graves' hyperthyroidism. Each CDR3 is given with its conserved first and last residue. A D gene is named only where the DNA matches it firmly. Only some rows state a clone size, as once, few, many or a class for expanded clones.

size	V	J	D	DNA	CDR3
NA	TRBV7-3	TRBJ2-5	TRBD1	TGTGCCAGCAGCTTAAATGGCGGGACAGGGAGAGAGACCCAGTACTTC	CASSLNGGTGRETQYF
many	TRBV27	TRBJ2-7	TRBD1	TGTGCCAGCAGTACCGGGACAGGGGGGGACTACGAGCAGTACTTC	CASSTGTGGDYEQYF
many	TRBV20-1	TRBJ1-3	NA	TGCAGTGCGAGACCTACTACTGGAAACACCATATATTTT	CSARPTTGNTIYF
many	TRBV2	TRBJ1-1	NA	TGTGCCAGCAAGGTAGACATGAACACTGAAGCTTTCTTT	CASKVDMNTEAFF
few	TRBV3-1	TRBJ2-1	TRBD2	TGTGCCAGCAGCCAGCTCGGGGGGGCCAATGAGCAGTTCTTC	CASSQLGGANEQFF
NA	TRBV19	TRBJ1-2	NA	TGTGCCAGTAGTCCCCGGGGAGCTAACTATGGCTACACCTTC	CASSPRGANYGYTF
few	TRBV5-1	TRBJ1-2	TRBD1	TGCGCCAGCAGCTTCGAGGACAGGGGAAGGGAGGGCTACACCTTC	CASSFEDRGREGYTF
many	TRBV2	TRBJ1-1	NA	TGTGCCAGCACCCCCTCGGCCACTGAAGCTTTCTTT	CASTPSATEAFF
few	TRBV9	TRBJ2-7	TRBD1	TGTGCCAGCAGCGCTGGGGGACAGTTGAGCTCCTACGAGCAGTACTTC	CASSAGGQLSSYEQYF
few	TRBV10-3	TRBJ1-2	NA	TGTGCCATCAGTCCTGCCCAGCACAACTATGGCTACACCTTC	CAISPAQHNYGYTF
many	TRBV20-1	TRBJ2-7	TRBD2	TGCAGTGCTAGTCAGGGCGGGGGGTACGCCTACGAGCAGTACTTC	CSASQGGGYAYEQYF
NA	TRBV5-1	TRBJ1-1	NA	TGCGCCAGCAGCCCCGTTGGAAGGGCTGAAGCTTTCTTT	CASSPVGRAEAFF
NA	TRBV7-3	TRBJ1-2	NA	TGTGCCAGCAGCGAGCCAGCAACTCTTAACTATGGCTACACCTTC	CASSEPATLNYGYTF
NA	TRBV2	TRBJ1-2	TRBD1	TGTGCCAGCAGTGTGGAGGGGGCGTTTGGCTACACCTTC	CASSVEGAFGYTF
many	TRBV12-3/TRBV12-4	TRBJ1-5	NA	TGTGCCAGCAGTTTTGATGCGAGCAATCAGCCCCAGCATTTT	CASSFDASNQPQHF
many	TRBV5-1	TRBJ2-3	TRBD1	TGCGCCAGCAGCTTGGAGGGGGCTAGCACAGATACGCAGTATTTT	CASSLEGASTDTQYF
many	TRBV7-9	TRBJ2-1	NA	TGTGCCAGCAGCTCCGTAAGAATACGGCGCGAAGGGTTCCATGAGCAGTTCTTC	CASSSVRIRREGFHEQFF
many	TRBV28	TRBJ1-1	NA	TGTGCCAGCAGTTTACCGTACCTCGAGAACACTGAAGCTTTCTTT	CASSLPYLENTEAFF
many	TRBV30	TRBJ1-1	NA	TGTGCCTGGAGTGGACTGCCGAACACTGAAGCTTTCTTT	CAWSGLPNTEAFF
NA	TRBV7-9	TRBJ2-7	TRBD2	TGTGCCGGCATCCTAGCGGGAGGGCCGACTAGGGAGCAGTACTTC	CAGILAGGPTREQYF
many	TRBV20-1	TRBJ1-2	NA	TGCAGTGCTATCAAGGGCCCGCCCTATGGCTACACCTTC	CSAIKGPPYGYTF
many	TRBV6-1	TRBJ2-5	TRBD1	TGTGCCAGCAGCTCCATACCCAGGGGGCTGGAGACCCAGTACTTC	CASSSIPRGLETQYF
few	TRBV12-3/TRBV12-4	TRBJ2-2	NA	TGTGCCAGCAGTCCATATCTAGAGGCCGGGGAGCTGTTTTTT	CASSPYLEAGELFF
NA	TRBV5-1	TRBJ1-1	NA	TGCGCCAGCAGCTTGGCTCAGTTCACTGAAGCTTTCTTT	CASSLAQFTEAFF
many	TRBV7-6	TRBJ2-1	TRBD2	TGTGCCAGCAGCTTAGGGGCTAGCGGGATGAACAATGAGCAGTTCTTC	CASSLGASGMNNEQFF
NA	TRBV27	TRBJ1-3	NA	TGTGCCAGCAGCTCGCTATACTCTGGAAACACCATATATTTT	CASSSLYSGNTIYF
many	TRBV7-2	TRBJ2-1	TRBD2	TGTGCCAGCAGCCCCCCGGGACTAGCGGAGACCAATGAGCAGTTCTTC	CASSPPGLAETNEQFF
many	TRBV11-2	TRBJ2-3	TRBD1	TGTGCCAGCAGTCGGACAGGGGGCTCAGCAGATACGCAGTATTTT	CASSRTGGSADTQYF
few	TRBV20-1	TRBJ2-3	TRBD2	TGCAGTGCCTCCGGAATTAGCGGGAGGAGGTCAGATACGCAGTATTTT	CSASGISGRRSDTQYF
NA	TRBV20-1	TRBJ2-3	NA	TGCAGTGCTACTAACAGGATTGGTAAAGATACGCAGTATTTT	CSATNRIGKDTQYF
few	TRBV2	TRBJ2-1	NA	TGTGCCAGCAGTGGGGGGAGCGGGCGGGTCGCGGGACCGGAGCAGTTCTTC	CASSGGSGRVAGPEQFF
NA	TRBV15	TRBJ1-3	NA	TGTGCCACCAGCAGAGATCTGAGGGAAGGAAACACCATATATTTT	CATSRDLREGNTIYF
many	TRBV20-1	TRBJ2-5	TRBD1	TGCAGTGCTATGAACAGGGGCCTGGGGGAGACCCAGTACTTC	CSAMNRGLGETQYF
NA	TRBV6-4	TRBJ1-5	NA	TGTGCCAGCAGTTACGGTGGGGAAATAGATACGCAGCATTTT	CASSYGGEIDTQHF
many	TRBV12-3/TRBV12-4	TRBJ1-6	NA	TGTGCCAGCAGTGCGGCGGGTGGTTCACCCCTCCACTTT	CASSAAGGSPLHF
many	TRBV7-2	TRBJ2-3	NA	TGTGCCAGCAGCCCCCAAGGGGGAACAGATACGCAGTATTTT	CASSPQGGTDTQYF
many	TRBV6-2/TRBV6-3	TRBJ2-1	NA	TGTGCCAGCAGTGCTGCGGAGCCTTACAATGAGCAGTTCTTC	CASSAAEPYNEQFF
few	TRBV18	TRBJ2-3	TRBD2	TGTGCCAGCTCACTGGGACTAGCGGGAACCACAGATACGCAGTATTTT	CASSLGLAGTTDTQYF
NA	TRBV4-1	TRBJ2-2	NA	TGCGCCAGCAGCCACCCGCTCGGGGGGCGGAGGACCGGGGAGCTGTTTTTT	CASSHPLGGRRTGELFF
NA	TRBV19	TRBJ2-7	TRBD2	TGTGCCAGTAGTGTGGGACTAGCGTCCGAGCAGTACTTC	CASSVGLASEQYF
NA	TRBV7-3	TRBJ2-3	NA	TGTGCCAGCAGCTTAAATGTGGGAAGAAGCACAGATACGCAGTATTTT	CASSLNVGRSTDTQYF
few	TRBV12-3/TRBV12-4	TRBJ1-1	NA	TGTGCCAGCAGTTTGAGGGAGAGCACTGAAGCTTTCTTT	CASSLRESTEAFF
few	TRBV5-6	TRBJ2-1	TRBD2	TGTGCCAGCAGCTCTGGACCTCTCCTTATAGCGGGAGGCCGCTCCTACAATGAGCAGTTCTTC	CASSSGPLLIAGGRSYNEQFF
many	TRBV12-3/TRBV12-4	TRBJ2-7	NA	TGTGCCAGCAGCGGAACAGTTCATGGGGAGCAGTACTTC	CASSGTVHGEQYF
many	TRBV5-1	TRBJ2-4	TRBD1	TGCGCCAGCAGCTGGGATGACAGGGCGACCAAAAACATTCAGTACTTC	CASSWDDRATKNIQYF
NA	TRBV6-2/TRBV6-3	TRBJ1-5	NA	TGTGCCAGCAGTTACAAACAGGGCAATCAGCCCCAGCATTTT	CASSYKQGNQPQHF
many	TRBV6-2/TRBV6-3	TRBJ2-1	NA	TGTGCCAGCAGCCCCCTAGACAATGAGCAGTTCTTC	CASSPLDNEQFF
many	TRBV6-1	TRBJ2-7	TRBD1	TGTGCCAGCGCTAGGATGCGGGGGACAGGGGGCCACGAGCAGTACTTC	CASARMRGTGGHEQYF
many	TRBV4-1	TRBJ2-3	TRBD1	TGCGCCAGCAGCCCAGGGGGTGGAGGCGGGAGCACAGATACGCAGTATTTT	CASSPGGGGGSTDTQYF
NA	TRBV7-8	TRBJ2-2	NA	TGTGCCAGCAGCTTACTCGTTGTGCGTACCGGGGAGCTGTTTTTT	CASSLLVVRTGELFF
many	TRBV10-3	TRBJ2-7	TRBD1	TGTGCCATCTGGACAGGGGGCTACGAGCAGTACTTC	CAIWTGGYEQYF
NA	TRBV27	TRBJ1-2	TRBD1	TGTGCCAGCACCCAAGGACAGGGCTTGGGCTATGGCTACACCTTC	CASTQGQGLGYGYTF
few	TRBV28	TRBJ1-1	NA	TGTGCCAGCGATATCCTGAACACTGAAGCTTTCTTT	CASDILNTEAFF
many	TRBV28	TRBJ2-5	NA	TGTGCCAGCAGTTCGGCCGGGGCCTCCCAAGAGACCCAGTACTTC	CASSSAGASQETQYF
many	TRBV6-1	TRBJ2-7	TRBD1	TGTGCCAGCAGTCCGCGGGCGGGACAGGGGGCCTACGAGCAGTACTTC	CASSPRAGQGAYEQYF
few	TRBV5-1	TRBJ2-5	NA	TGCGCCAGCAGCCCGCGGGCTAGAACAGGCACCCAGTACTTC	CASSPRARTGTQYF
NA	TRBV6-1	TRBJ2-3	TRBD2	TGTGCCAGCATCAATGGGGGACTAGCGGGAGTCGGGGATACGCAGTATTTT	CASINGGLAGVGDTQYF
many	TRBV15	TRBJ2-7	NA	TGTGCCACCAGCAGATTGGGGGTCGGAGAGCAGTACTTC	CATSRLGVGEQYF
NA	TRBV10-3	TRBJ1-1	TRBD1	TGTGCCATGAAGACAGGGCTTACGAACACTGAAGCTTTCTTT	CAMKTGLTNTEAFF